One T cell receptor beta chain is described in this entry. What it recognizes is unknown. TCR beta CDR3 sequences were amplified from RNA transcripts. An initial round of RT-PCR targeting the TCR CDR3 relied on the HTBI primer set. TCRdb reprocessed the multiplex PCR reads via MiXCR and lists one record per CDR3 protein. The repertoire holds about 660,000 distinct CDR3 sequences, with 40% to 55% as singletons. This entry belongs to a study of T cells in Graves' hyperthyroidism and ophthalmopathy. Study-wide results and caveats: A model using 13 V-J features told ophthalmopathy apart from stable hyperthyroidism. In the blood, most expanded thyroid clonotypes above 0.001 appeared as well.

Exclusion followed for patients with uncontrolled infection, other autoimmune disease, pregnancy or lactation. Clinical symptoms, serum thyroxine, TRAb, thyroid ultrasound and orbital computed tomography informed diagnoses. The germline gives CDR1 MNHNY, CDR2 SVGAGI (reference sequence). With 6 bases removed from V and 4 bases from J, the gap between germline ends came to 15 bases. The CDR3 loop spans 14 amino acids. Sequencing input: peripheral blood or thyroid tissue (not recorded which). This chain links TRBV6-6 with TRBJ2-5, with a tentative D call TRBD1 (6 bases). The sequence came from an adult man with Graves' disease, either hyperthyroidism or ophthalmopathy (not recorded which). The CDR3 DNA reads TGTGCCAGCAGGCCACAGGGAAGGGGAGAGACCCAGTACTTC. Amino acid sequence: CASRPQGRGETQYF.